This T cell receptor (beta chain) came from a study of CD8 T cells in Susac syndrome. While serving as controls, healthy donors were matched for age and sex. This clonotype was seen just once. Germline CDR1 DFQATT, CDR2 SNEGSKA (reference sequence). The CDR3 is 19 amino acids. V lost 6 bases and J lost 0; bases outside the gene matches: 12. The authors reverse transcribed roughly 0.5 to 1 ug RNA with random hexamers. With immunoSEQ multiplex PCR, TCR beta CDR3 was amplified across 54 Vbeta and 13 Jbeta. Each CDR3 protein gets one entry after TCRdb re-called the immunoSEQ multiplex PCR reads with MiXCR. The sample lists 150,000 to 200,000 distinct CDR3 sequences, around 94% occurring once.

Sequenced sample: CD4+ T cells from PBMCs. This rearrangement joins TRBV20-1 to TRBJ2-1, with 15 bases lining up with TRBD2. The TCR comes from a human donor in good health. CDR3 region: CSATSGTSGGMSSYNEQFF. CDR3 in DNA: TGCAGTGCCACCTCCGGGACTAGCGGGGGGATGAGCTCCTACAATGAGCAGTTCTTC.